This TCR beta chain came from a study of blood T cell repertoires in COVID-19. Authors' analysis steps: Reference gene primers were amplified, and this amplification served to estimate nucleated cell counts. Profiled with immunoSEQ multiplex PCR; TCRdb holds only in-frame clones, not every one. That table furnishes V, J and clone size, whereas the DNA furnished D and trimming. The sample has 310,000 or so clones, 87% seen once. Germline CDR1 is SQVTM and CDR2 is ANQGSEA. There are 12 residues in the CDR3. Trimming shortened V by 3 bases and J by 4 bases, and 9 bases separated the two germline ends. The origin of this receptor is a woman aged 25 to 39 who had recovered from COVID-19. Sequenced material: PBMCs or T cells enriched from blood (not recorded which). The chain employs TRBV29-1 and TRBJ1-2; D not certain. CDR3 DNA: TGCAGCGTTGATGGGCAGAGCTATGGCTACACCTTC. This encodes CSVDGQSYGYTF.